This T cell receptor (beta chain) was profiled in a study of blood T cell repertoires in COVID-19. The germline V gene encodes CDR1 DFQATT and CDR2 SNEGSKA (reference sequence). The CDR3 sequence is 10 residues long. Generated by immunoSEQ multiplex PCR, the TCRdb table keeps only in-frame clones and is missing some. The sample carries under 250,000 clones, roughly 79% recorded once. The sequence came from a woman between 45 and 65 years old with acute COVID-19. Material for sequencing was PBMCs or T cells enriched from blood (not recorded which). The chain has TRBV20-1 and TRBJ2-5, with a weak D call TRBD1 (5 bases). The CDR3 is CSAGRETQYF. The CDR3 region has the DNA TGCAGCGCAGGGCGGGAGACCCAGTACTTC.